The 31 T cell receptor beta chains below were found in one sample sequenced in a study of blood T cell repertoires in COVID-19. Clones were sequenced by immunoSEQ multiplex PCR, and TCRdb holds only the in-frame ones, with some missing. The sample carries roughly 280,000 clones, about 88% recorded once. Sequencing input: peripheral blood. The receptor source for this set is a young man with active or convalescent COVID-19.

This chain joins TRBV19 and TRBJ2-7; 9 nucleotides match TRBD2. This CDR3 comprises 15 residues. The ends lost 6 bases at V and 0 bases at J; junction bases unmatched: 6. CDR1 is LNHDA, CDR2 SQIVND, per germline (reference sequence). DNA of the CDR3: TGTGCCAGTAGCATTAGCGGGGGCGTCTCCTACGAGCAGTACTTC. It encodes CASSISGGVSYEQYF.

This chain's CDR3 is CASSKGLAGNTGELFF. Here the CDR3 DNA reads TGTGCCAGCAGCAAAGGACTAGCGGGGAACACCGGGGAGCTGTTTTTT. The chain uses TRBV21-1 and TRBJ2-2; the table assigns TRBD2, which was not confirmed against the DNA. TRBV21-1 is designated a pseudogene. The CDR3 loop spans 16 amino acids.

The chain carries TRBV19 and TRBJ1-6; TRBD1 aligns across 9 bases. The CDR3 has 17 amino acids. Germline lookup yields CDR1 LNHDA and CDR2 SQIVND (reference sequence). J gave up 0 bases and V 7 bases, and 7 bases lay outside the gene matches. CDR3 DNA: TGTGCCAGTATCGGAGGACAGGGGAGCTCCTATAATTCACCCCTCCACTTT. It translates to CASIGGQGSSYNSPLHF. The full variable domain, completed using reference TRBV19 and TRBJ1-6, is DGGITQSPKYLFRKEGQNVTLSCEQNLNHDAMYWYRQDPGQGLRLIYYSQIVNDFQKGDIAEGYSVSREKKESFPLTVTSAQKNPTAFYLCASIGGQGSSYNSPLHFGNGTRLTVT.

The rearrangement joins TRBV5-6 to TRBJ2-5, with 11 bases matching TRBD1. V lost 4 bases to trimming and J lost 4 bases; unmatched junction nucleotides: 6. The CDR3 covers 15 residues. Germline V CDR1 and CDR2: SGHDT, YYEEEE. The CDR3 here is CASSRPGQGGETQYF. The DNA for the CDR3 is TGTGCCAGCAGCCGCCCGGGACAGGGGGGAGAGACCCAGTACTTC.

J is TRBJ2-7 and V is TRBV15; 7 nucleotides match TRBD2. Germline trimming cut 3 bases from V and 7 bases from J; bases unmatched to any gene: 9. Germline V lookup: CDR1 LNHNV, CDR2 YYDKDF (reference sequence). This CDR3 is 14 amino acids long. CDR3 nucleotide sequence: TGTGCCACCAGCAGTGTAGTGGGGGGGAGGGAGCAGTACTTC. It codes for CATSSVVGGREQYF.

Only one count was recorded for this clone. This chain links TRBV27 with TRBJ2-3; the match to TRBD1 covers 12 bases. This CDR3 has 16 amino acids. V shed 3 bases and J 2 bases; nucleotides not matched to a gene: 3. CDR1 is MNHEY, CDR2 SMNVEV, per germline (reference sequence). This CDR3 reads CASSLGTGGVTDTQYF. CDR3 nucleotides: TGTGCCAGCAGTTTGGGGACAGGGGGCGTCACAGATACGCAGTATTTT.

This clone was found a few times. The rearrangement joins TRBV6-6 to TRBJ2-7, with D unclear. Germline lookup yields CDR1 MNHNY and CDR2 SVGAGI (reference sequence). The CDR3 runs to 13 residues. The germline V and J ends were trimmed by 6 bases and 3 bases, with 12 bases remaining between them. The CDR3 sequence is CASSPLPGYEQYF. The CDR3 DNA is TGTGCCAGCAGCCCCTTACCAGGCTACGAGCAGTACTTC.

The chain combines TRBV4-3 with TRBJ2-1; D remains ambiguous. The germline CDR1 and CDR2 sequences are LGHNA and YSLEER. The CDR3 runs to 16 residues. Trimming left V 0 bases short and J 0 bases short, with 9 bases between. CDR3 DNA: TGCGCCAGCAGCCAAGATTCGCGATCCTCCTACAATGAGCAGTTCTTC. As protein: CASSQDSRSSYNEQFF.

This clone appeared a single time. This sequence joins TRBV2 and TRBJ2-1, with 9 bases fitting TRBD1. This CDR3 comprises 13 residues. V gave up 6 bases and J gave up 8 bases; unmatched junction bases: 5. CDR1 is SNHLY and CDR2 is FYNNEI in the germline V gene. Here the CDR3 reads CASRKGQGYEQFF. The DNA of the CDR3 is TGTGCCAGCAGGAAGGGACAGGGCTATGAGCAGTTCTTC.

The chain recombines TRBV30 with TRBJ1-4; 8 bases align to TRBD1. The germline CDR1 and CDR2 sequences are GTSNPN and SVGIG (reference sequence). The CDR3 consists of 14 residues. V trimming: 3 bases; J trimming: 7 bases; junction bases outside the gene matches: 7. This CDR3 reads CAWRGQGAGEKLFF. DNA for the CDR3: TGTGCCTGGAGGGGCCAGGGGGCCGGTGAAAAACTGTTTTTT.

The chain recombines TRBV7-2 with TRBJ2-3; 13 bases are shared with TRBD2. V was clipped by 5 bases and J by 0 bases; unmatched bases: 5. The CDR3 totals 17 residues. The germline CDR1 and CDR2 sequences are SGHTA and FQGNSA. CDR3 sequence: CASSRTSGGGSTDTQYF. In nucleotides, the CDR3 is TGTGCCAGCAGCCGGACTAGCGGGGGAGGGAGCACAGATACGCAGTATTTT.

The J gene is TRBJ1-1, the V gene TRBV19; the D is unclear. The germline CDR1 and CDR2 sequences are LNHDA and SQIVND (reference sequence). This CDR3 spans 14 amino acids. With 1 base removed from V and 2 bases from J, the gap between germline ends came to 8 bases. The CDR3 sequence: CASSIAAGNTEAFF. CDR3 nucleotides: TGTGCCAGTAGTATAGCGGCAGGAAACACTGAAGCTTTCTTT.

This sequence joins TRBV4-3 and TRBJ2-2; D is ambiguous. The CDR3 contains 13 residues. The V gene lost 1 base and the J gene lost 7 bases, with 7 bases spanning the gap. From germline, CDR1 is LGHNA and CDR2 YSLEER. The CDR3 protein is CASSQASYGELFF. The CDR3 DNA follows: TGCGCCAGCAGCCAAGCCTCTTACGGGGAGCTGTTTTTT.

The chain links TRBV12-3 or TRBV12-4 to TRBJ1-1; no clear D gene. The CDR3 runs to 12 residues. V lost 5 bases to trimming and J lost 6 bases, with 10 bases between them. CDR3 bases: TGTGCCAGCAGTATTCGAGCTGCTGAAGCTTTCTTT. Its translation: CASSIRAAEAFF.

V is TRBV4-3 and J is TRBJ2-7; no clear D. The germline V gene has CDR1 LGHNA and CDR2 YSLEER. V was trimmed by 0 bases and J by 1 base, leaving 10 bases between them. CDR3 length equals 15 residues. For the CDR3, the DNA is TGCGCCAGCAGCCAAGAGGCGGTTATGTCCTACGAGCAGTACTTC. Translation: CASSQEAVMSYEQYF.

CDR3 loop: CAISESGEENYGYTF. CDR3 nucleotide sequence: TGTGCCATCAGTGAGTCCGGGGAAGAAAACTATGGCTACACCTTC. This rearrangement joins TRBV10-3 to TRBJ1-2; D is undetermined. V was clipped by 0 bases and J by 2 bases, with 10 bases between them. The length of the CDR3 is 15 residues. Germline V gene data show CDR1 as ENHRY and CDR2 as SYGVKD.

The chain couples TRBV27 to TRBJ1-1; D remains ambiguous. V lost 3 bases, J lost 0 bases, and 14 bases lay in between. CDR3 size: 16 residues. Germline V CDR1 and CDR2: MNHEY, SMNVEV (reference sequence). Here the CDR3 reads CASSFLGAGMNTEAFF. DNA of the CDR3: TGTGCCAGCAGTTTTCTGGGAGCGGGAATGAACACTGAAGCTTTCTTT.

This chain joins TRBV19 and TRBJ1-2, with 10 bases matching TRBD1. CDR3 length: 14 residues. V lost 5 bases, J lost 5 bases, and 5 bases stayed unmatched. Germline-derived CDR1 and CDR2 are LNHDA and SQIVND (reference sequence). The CDR3 nucleotides are TGTGCCAGTAGTCGGACAGGGGGTCCGTATGGCTACACCTTC. Encoded protein: CASSRTGGPYGYTF. The full variable domain, with the rest looked up from reference TRBV19 and TRBJ1-2, is DGGITQSPKYLFRKEGQNVTLSCEQNLNHDAMYWYRQDPGQGLRLIYYSQIVNDFQKGDIAEGYSVSREKKESFPLTVTSAQKNPTAFYLCASSRTGGPYGYTFGSGTRLTVV.

This clone was found a few times. The V gene is TRBV19, the J gene TRBJ1-5; D is possibly TRBD1 (6 bases). V was pared by 4 bases and J by 2 bases, with 21 bases between. CDR3 length: 18 residues. The germline CDR1 and CDR2 sequences are LNHDA and SQIVND (reference sequence). The CDR3 reads CASSTLVDSTGGNQPQHF. Here the CDR3 DNA reads TGTGCCAGTAGTACTCTCGTGGACAGCACCGGCGGCAATCAGCCCCAGCATTTT.

V and J are TRBV5-6 and TRBJ2-5; 11 nucleotides line up with TRBD2. V dropped 0 bases and J dropped 5; count of bases not matched to a gene: 3. CDR3 length: 15 amino acids. The germline V gene encodes CDR1 SGHDT and CDR2 YYEEEE. Here the CDR3 reads CASSLEASGGETQYF. The CDR3, as DNA: TGTGCCAGCAGCTTGGAGGCTAGCGGGGGGGAGACCCAGTACTTC.

This clone showed up just a few times. The rearrangement uses TRBV5-1 and TRBJ2-2; 7 bases line up with TRBD1. Germline CDR1 is SGHRS and CDR2 is YFSETQ. This CDR3 region has 14 residues. V lost 2 bases to trimming and J lost 3 bases; unmatched junction nucleotides: 1. CDR3 amino acids: CASSFQGDTGELFF. In DNA, the CDR3 is TGCGCCAGCAGCTTTCAGGGGGACACCGGGGAGCTGTTTTTT.

The chain combines TRBV7-2 with TRBJ2-5; no clear D gene. V lost 2 bases and J lost 6, with 13 bases in between. This CDR3 contains 14 residues. The germline V gene has CDR1 SGHTA and CDR2 FQGNSA. This CDR3 is CASSLSASLKTQYF. CDR3 sequence (DNA): TGTGCCAGCAGCTTATCCGCTAGTCTGAAGACCCAGTACTTC.

The chain joins TRBV7-8 to TRBJ2-1, with no clear D. The V gene lost 0 bases and the J gene lost 2 bases, with 23 bases spanning the gap. CDR3 length equals 20 residues. Germline CDR1 reads SGHVS; CDR2 reads FQNEAQ. The CDR3 loop reads CASSLALIGDIIFPYNEQFF. The CDR3 nucleotides are TGTGCCAGCAGCTTAGCGCTAATTGGTGACATTATATTTCCCTACAATGAGCAGTTCTTC.

This clone was seen once. The CDR3 DNA follows: TGTGCCAGCAGCCGAGAAAGCAATCAGCCCCAGCATTTT. Translated, it gives CASSRESNQPQHF. The chain recombines TRBV11-2 with TRBJ1-5; D is unclear. Trimming took off 5 bases at V and 1 base at J, with 6 bases between the two ends. Germline assignment: CDR1 SGHAT and CDR2 FQNNGV. CDR3 length: 13 amino acids.

J is TRBJ2-5 and V is TRBV6-5; no clear D gene. V dropped 8 bases and J dropped 3 bases, with 13 bases sitting between them. CDR1 is MNHEY and CDR2 is SVGAGI in the germline V gene. The CDR3 loop spans 13 amino acids. The CDR3 region is CASGRGYKETQYF. DNA of the CDR3: TGTGCCAGCGGGCGTGGGTACAAAGAGACCCAGTACTTC.

This chain uses TRBV30 with TRBJ2-3; 7 bases align to TRBD2. Germline values: CDR1 GTSNPN, CDR2 SVGIG (reference sequence). This CDR3 contains 12 residues. V trimming: 8 bases; J trimming: 1 base; junction bases outside the gene matches: 3. CDR3: CARLAGTDTQYF. DNA of the CDR3: TGTGCCCGGCTAGCGGGCACAGATACGCAGTATTTT.

The V and J genes are TRBV5-1 and TRBJ1-3, with a possible D match to TRBD1 (6 bases). The CDR3 has 17 residues. The V gene's germline CDR1 is SGHRS and CDR2 YFSETQ. The V end was cut by 1 base, the J end by 0 bases, with 14 bases between. As DNA, the CDR3 is TGCGCCAGCAGCTTGTATCCCACAGGGTTCTCTGGAAACACCATATATTTT. Its protein product is CASSLYPTGFSGNTIYF.

This clone was observed a single time. The rearrangement uses TRBV11-3 and TRBJ2-1, with 7 bases identical to TRBD1. CDR1 and CDR2 from the germline V gene are SGHNT and YENEEA. This CDR3 is 15 amino acids long. J was trimmed by 3 bases and V by 8 bases; bases with no gene match: 10. CDR3 DNA sequence: TGTGCCAGCGCCAGAAAGAGGGACAGCTACAATGAGCAGTTCTTC. This translates into CASARKRDSYNEQFF. Variable domain in full (rest from reference TRBV11-3 and TRBJ2-1): EAGVVQSPRYKIIEKKQPVAFWCNPISGHNTLYWYLQNLGQGPELLIRYENEEAVDDSQLPKDRFSAERLKGVDSTLKIQPAELGDSAVYLCASARKRDSYNEQFFGPGTRLTVL.

The rearrangement links TRBV7-8 to TRBJ2-7; possibly TRBD2 for D (6 bases). Deletions cut 5 bases from V and 6 bases from J, with 23 bases between. Germline V gene data show CDR1 as SGHVS and CDR2 as FQNEAQ. The CDR3 covers 16 residues. The CDR3 nucleotides are TGTGCCAGCAGCGAAGGTACGGGACCCAGGGAGGCCGAGCAGTACTTC. Protein: CASSEGTGPREAEQYF.

The chain carries TRBV9 and TRBJ1-1; the D gene is possibly TRBD1 (5 bases). The CDR3 totals 15 residues. Germline values: CDR1 SGDLS, CDR2 YYNGEE. V lost 0 bases, J lost 5 bases, and 14 bases lay in between. CDR3 region: CASSVAQGWETEAFF. In DNA, the CDR3 is TGTGCCAGCAGCGTAGCTCAGGGATGGGAAACTGAAGCTTTCTTT. The full variable domain, rest sourced from reference TRBV9 and TRBJ1-1, is DSGVTQTPKHLITATGQRVTLRCSPRSGDLSVYWYQQSLDQGLQFLIQYYNGEERAKGNILERFSAQQFPDLHSELNLSSLELGDSALYFCASSVAQGWETEAFFGQGTRLTVV.

V usage is TRBV29-1 and J usage is TRBJ1-1, with D possibly TRBD1 on 6 matching bases. V gave up 7 bases and J gave up 0 bases, with 18 bases separating them. CDR1 is SQVTM and CDR2 is ANQGSEA in the germline V gene. The CDR3 has 15 residues. CDR3 bases: TGCAGCGCTGCGGGGGGGCATGCCTTGAACACTGAAGCTTTCTTT. This encodes CSAAGGHALNTEAFF.